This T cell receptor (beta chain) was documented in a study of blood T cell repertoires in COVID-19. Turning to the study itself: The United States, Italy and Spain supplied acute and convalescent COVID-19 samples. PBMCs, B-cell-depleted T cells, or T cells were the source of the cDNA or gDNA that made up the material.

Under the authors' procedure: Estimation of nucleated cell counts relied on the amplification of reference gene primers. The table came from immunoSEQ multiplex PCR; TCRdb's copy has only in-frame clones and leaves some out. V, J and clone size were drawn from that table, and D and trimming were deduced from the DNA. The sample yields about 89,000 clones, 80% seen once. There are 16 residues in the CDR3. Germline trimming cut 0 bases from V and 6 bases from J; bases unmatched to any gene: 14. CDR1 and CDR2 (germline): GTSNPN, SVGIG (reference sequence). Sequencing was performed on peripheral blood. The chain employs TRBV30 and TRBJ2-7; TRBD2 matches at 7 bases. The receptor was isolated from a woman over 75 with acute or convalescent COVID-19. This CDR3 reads CAWSVTWREPQGEQYF. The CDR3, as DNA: TGTGCCTGGAGTGTAACATGGCGGGAGCCCCAGGGCGAGCAGTACTTC.